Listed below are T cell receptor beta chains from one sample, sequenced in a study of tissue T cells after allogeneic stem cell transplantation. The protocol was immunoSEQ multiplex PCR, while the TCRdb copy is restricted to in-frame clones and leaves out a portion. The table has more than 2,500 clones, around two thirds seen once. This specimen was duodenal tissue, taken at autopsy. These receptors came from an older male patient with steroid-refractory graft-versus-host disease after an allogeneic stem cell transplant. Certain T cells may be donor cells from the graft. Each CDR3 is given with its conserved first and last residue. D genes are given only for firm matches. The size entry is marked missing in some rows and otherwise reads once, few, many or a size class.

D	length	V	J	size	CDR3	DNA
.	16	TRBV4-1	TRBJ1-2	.	CASSQDPAVPTYGYTF	TGCGCCAGCAGCCAAGATCCCGCGGTCCCTACCTATGGCTACACCTTC
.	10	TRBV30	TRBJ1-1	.	CAWILFDAFF	TGTGCCTGGATCCTGTTTGATGCTTTCTTT
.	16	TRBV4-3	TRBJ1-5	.	CASSPSWGGNNQPQHF	TGCGCCAGCAGCCCCTCGTGGGGGGGTAACAATCAGCCCCAGCATTTT
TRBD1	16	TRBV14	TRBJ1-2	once	CASSQFTGGAVYGYTF	TGTGCCAGCAGCCAGTTTACAGGGGGCGCCGTCTATGGCTACACCTTC
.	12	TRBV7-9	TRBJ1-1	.	CASSLDRNVAFF	TGTGCCAGCAGCTTAGACCGCAACGTAGCTTTCTTT
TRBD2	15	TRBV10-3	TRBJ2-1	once	CAISGGGVTYNEQFF	TGTGCCATCAGTGGGGGGGGAGTGACCTACAATGAGCAGTTCTTC
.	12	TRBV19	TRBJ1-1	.	CASRMTVSEAFF	TGTGCCAGTAGAATGACAGTAAGTGAAGCTTTCTTT
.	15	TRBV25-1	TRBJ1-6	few	CASSEYRANNSPLHF	TGTGCCAGCAGTGAATATCGCGCGAATAATTCACCCCTCCACTTT
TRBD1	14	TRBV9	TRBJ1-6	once	CASSVDRGGSPLHF	TGTGCCAGCAGCGTAGATAGAGGGGGCTCACCCCTCCACTTT
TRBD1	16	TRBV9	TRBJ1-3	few	CASSVDTGGTGNTIYF	TGTGCCAGCAGCGTAGACACAGGGGGTACTGGAAACACCATATATTTT
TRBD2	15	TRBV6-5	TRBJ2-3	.	CASSLAGGRADTQYF	TGTGCCAGCAGTCTAGCGGGGGGGCGGGCAGATACGCAGTATTTT
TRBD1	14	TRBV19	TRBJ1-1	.	CASSITGVGTKAFF	TGTGCCAGTAGTATCACAGGGGTAGGTACTAAAGCTTTCTTT
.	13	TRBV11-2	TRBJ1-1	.	CASSFGANTEAFF	TGTGCCAGCAGCTTTGGAGCGAACACTGAAGCTTTCTTT
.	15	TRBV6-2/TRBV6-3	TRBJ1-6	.	CASSRWAQGDSPLHF	TGTGCCAGCAGTCGGTGGGCCCAGGGAGATTCACCCCTCCACTTT
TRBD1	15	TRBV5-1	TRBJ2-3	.	CASSPGTGGSDTQYF	TGCGCCAGCAGCCCTGGGACAGGGGGCTCAGATACGCAGTATTTT
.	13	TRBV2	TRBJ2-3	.	CASSLTWSGTQYF	TGTGCCAGCAGTTTGACATGGTCAGGTACGCAGTATTTT
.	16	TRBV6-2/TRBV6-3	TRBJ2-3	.	CASSYHRDLASSTQYF	TGTGCCAGCAGTTACCACCGGGACCTAGCTTCGTCTACGCAGTATTTT
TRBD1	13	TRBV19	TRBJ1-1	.	CASAGQGASEAFF	TGTGCCAGTGCCGGACAGGGGGCTAGTGAAGCTTTCTTT
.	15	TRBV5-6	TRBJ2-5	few	CASSALGADQETQYF	TGTGCCAGCAGCGCGCTTGGGGCGGACCAAGAGACCCAGTACTTC
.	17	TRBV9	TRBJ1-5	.	CASSVGTAPDAMEPQHF	TGTGCCAGCAGCGTAGGAACAGCGCCGGACGCCATGGAGCCCCAGCATTTT
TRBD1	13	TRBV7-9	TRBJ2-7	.	CASSPEGALEQYF	TGTGCCAGCAGCCCTGAGGGGGCCCTCGAGCAGTACTTC
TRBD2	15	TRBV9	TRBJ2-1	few	CASSVLGGANNEQFF	TGTGCCAGCAGCGTTCTCGGGGGGGCAAACAATGAGCAGTTCTTC
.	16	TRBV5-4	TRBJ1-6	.	CASSQKTGRSGSPLHF	TGTGCCAGCAGCCAAAAGACAGGACGTTCAGGTTCACCCCTCCACTTT
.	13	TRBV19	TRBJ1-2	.	CASKPQGINGYTF	TGTGCCAGTAAGCCCCAGGGAATCAATGGCTACACCTTC
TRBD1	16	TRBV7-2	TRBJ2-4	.	CASSPQGGLAKNIQYF	TGTGCCAGCAGCCCACAGGGGGGCCTAGCCAAAAACATTCAGTACTTC
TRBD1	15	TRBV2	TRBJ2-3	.	CASSVGTGSTDTQYF	TGTGCCAGCAGTGTAGGGACAGGAAGCACAGATACGCAGTATTTT